This T cell receptor (beta chain) comes out of a study of blood T cell repertoires in COVID-19. At the level of the study: PBMCs, B-cell-depleted T cells, or T cells provided the cDNA or gDNA that made up the material.

V shed 5 bases, J shed 5 bases, and the junction held 11 bases outside the gene matches. This CDR3 contains 18 residues. The germline CDR1 and CDR2 sequences are SGHTA and FQGTGA. Methods used by the authors: Estimated nucleated cell counts came from reference gene primer amplification. Profiled with immunoSEQ multiplex PCR; TCRdb holds only in-frame clones, not every one. Clonal size and the V and J genes are those of that table, whereas D and trimming came from the DNA. The sample consists of some 370,000 clones, 90% of them appearing once. The receptor's source is a man aged 18-30 years with active or convalescent COVID-19. Material for sequencing was peripheral blood. The chain uses TRBV7-3 and TRBJ2-2; 13 bases line up with TRBD2. CDR3 region: CASSPRTSGRFRTGELFF. The CDR3 region has the DNA TGTGCCAGCAGCCCAAGGACTAGCGGGAGATTTAGGACCGGGGAGCTGTTTTTT.